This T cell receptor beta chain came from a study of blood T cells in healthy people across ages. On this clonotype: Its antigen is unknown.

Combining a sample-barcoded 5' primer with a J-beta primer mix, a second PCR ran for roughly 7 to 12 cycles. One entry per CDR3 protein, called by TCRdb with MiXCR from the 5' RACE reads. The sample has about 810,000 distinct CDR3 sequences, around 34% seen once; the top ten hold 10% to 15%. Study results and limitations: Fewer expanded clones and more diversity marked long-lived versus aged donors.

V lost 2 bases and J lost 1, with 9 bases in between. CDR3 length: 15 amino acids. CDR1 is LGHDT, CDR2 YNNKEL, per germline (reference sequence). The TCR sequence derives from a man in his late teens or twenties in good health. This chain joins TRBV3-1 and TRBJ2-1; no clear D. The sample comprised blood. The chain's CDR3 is CASSQPGRSYNEQFF. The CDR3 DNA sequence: TGTGCCAGCAGCCAACCGGGTAGGTCCTACAATGAGCAGTTCTTC.